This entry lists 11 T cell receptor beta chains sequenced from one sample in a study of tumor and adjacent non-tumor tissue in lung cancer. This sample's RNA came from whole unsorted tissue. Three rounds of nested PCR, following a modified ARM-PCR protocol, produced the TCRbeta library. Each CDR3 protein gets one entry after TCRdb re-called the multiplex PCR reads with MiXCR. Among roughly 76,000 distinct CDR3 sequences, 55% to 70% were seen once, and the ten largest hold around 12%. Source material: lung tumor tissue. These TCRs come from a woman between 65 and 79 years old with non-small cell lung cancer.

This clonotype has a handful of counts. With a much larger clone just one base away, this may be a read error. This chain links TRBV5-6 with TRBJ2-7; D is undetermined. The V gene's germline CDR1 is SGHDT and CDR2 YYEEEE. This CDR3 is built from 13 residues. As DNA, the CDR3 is TGTGCCAACAGCTTGGGAAGACTTTACGAGCAGTACTTC. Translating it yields CANSLGRLYEQYF.

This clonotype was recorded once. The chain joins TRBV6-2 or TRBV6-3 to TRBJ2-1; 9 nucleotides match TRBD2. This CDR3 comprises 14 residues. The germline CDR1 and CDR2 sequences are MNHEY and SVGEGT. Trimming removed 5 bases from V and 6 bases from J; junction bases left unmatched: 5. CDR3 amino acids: CASSRLAGTNEQFF. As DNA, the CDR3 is TGTGCCAGCAGTCGTCTAGCGGGAACCAATGAGCAGTTCTTC.

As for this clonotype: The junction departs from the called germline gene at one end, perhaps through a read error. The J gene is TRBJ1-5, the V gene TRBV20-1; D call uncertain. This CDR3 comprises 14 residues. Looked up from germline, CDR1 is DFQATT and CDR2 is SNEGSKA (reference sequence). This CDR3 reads CSTRDSGGFQPQHF. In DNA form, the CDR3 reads TGCAGTACTAGAGATTCAGGCGGCTTTCAACCCCAGCATTTT.

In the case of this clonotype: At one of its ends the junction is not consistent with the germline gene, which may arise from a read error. Written as DNA, the CDR3 is TGTGCCAGCATCATAGGTGGAAATCAACCCCAGCATTTT. Its protein is CASIIGGNQPQHF. The chain employs TRBV12-3 or TRBV12-4 and TRBJ1-5; D is uncertain. The CDR3 totals 13 residues.

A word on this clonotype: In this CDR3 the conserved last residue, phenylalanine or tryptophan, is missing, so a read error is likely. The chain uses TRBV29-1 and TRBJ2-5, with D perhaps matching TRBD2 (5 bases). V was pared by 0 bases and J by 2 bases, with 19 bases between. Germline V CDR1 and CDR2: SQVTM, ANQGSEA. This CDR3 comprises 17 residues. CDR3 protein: CSVEERVSRSYQETQYC. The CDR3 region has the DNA TGCAGCGTTGAAGAGAGGGTCAGCAGGAGTTATCAAGAGACCCAGTACTGC.

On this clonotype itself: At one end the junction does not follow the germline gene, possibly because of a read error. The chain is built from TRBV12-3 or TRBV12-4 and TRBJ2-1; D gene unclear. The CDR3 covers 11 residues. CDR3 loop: CASTLAMTHLF. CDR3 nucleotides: TGTGCCAGCACCCTCGCTATGACGCATCTCTTC.

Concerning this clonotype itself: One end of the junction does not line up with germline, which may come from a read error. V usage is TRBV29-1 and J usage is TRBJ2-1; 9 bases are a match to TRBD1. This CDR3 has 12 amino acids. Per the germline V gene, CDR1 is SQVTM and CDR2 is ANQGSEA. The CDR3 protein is CSVATGGDEHFF. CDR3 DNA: TGCAGCGTTGCCACAGGGGGCGATGAGCATTTCTTC.

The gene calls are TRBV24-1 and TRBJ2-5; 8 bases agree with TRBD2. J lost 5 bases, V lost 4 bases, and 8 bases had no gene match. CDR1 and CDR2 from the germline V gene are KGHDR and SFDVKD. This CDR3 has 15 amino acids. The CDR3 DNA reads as TGTGCCACCAGTGACCAAGGACTAGCCGGGGAGACCCAGTACTTC. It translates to CATSDQGLAGETQYF.

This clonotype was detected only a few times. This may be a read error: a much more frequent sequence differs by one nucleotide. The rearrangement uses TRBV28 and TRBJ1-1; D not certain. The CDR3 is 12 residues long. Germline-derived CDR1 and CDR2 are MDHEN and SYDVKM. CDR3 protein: CASNGRGTEALF. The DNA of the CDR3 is TGTGCCAGCAACGGTCGGGGAACTGAAGCTCTCTTT. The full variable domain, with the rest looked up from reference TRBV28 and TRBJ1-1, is DVKVTQSSRYLVKRTGEKVFLECVQDMDHENMFWYRQDPGLGLRLIYFSYDVKMKEKGDIPEGYSVSREKKERFSLILESASTNQTSMYLCASNGRGTEALFGQGTRLTVV.

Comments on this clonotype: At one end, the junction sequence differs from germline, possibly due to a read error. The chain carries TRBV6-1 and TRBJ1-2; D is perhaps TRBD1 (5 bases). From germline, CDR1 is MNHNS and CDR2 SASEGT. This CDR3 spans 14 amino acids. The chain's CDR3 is CASSLEDGDYGYTF. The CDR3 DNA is TGTGCCAGCAGCCTCGAGGACGGGGACTATGGCTACACATTC.

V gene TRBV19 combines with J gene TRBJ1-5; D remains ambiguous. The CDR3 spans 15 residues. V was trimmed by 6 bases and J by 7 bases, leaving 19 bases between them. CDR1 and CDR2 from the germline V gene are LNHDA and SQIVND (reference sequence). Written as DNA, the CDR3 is TGTGCCAGTAGCAAAACGGGATATGGATACCAGCCCCAGCATTTT. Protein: CASSKTGYGYQPQHF.